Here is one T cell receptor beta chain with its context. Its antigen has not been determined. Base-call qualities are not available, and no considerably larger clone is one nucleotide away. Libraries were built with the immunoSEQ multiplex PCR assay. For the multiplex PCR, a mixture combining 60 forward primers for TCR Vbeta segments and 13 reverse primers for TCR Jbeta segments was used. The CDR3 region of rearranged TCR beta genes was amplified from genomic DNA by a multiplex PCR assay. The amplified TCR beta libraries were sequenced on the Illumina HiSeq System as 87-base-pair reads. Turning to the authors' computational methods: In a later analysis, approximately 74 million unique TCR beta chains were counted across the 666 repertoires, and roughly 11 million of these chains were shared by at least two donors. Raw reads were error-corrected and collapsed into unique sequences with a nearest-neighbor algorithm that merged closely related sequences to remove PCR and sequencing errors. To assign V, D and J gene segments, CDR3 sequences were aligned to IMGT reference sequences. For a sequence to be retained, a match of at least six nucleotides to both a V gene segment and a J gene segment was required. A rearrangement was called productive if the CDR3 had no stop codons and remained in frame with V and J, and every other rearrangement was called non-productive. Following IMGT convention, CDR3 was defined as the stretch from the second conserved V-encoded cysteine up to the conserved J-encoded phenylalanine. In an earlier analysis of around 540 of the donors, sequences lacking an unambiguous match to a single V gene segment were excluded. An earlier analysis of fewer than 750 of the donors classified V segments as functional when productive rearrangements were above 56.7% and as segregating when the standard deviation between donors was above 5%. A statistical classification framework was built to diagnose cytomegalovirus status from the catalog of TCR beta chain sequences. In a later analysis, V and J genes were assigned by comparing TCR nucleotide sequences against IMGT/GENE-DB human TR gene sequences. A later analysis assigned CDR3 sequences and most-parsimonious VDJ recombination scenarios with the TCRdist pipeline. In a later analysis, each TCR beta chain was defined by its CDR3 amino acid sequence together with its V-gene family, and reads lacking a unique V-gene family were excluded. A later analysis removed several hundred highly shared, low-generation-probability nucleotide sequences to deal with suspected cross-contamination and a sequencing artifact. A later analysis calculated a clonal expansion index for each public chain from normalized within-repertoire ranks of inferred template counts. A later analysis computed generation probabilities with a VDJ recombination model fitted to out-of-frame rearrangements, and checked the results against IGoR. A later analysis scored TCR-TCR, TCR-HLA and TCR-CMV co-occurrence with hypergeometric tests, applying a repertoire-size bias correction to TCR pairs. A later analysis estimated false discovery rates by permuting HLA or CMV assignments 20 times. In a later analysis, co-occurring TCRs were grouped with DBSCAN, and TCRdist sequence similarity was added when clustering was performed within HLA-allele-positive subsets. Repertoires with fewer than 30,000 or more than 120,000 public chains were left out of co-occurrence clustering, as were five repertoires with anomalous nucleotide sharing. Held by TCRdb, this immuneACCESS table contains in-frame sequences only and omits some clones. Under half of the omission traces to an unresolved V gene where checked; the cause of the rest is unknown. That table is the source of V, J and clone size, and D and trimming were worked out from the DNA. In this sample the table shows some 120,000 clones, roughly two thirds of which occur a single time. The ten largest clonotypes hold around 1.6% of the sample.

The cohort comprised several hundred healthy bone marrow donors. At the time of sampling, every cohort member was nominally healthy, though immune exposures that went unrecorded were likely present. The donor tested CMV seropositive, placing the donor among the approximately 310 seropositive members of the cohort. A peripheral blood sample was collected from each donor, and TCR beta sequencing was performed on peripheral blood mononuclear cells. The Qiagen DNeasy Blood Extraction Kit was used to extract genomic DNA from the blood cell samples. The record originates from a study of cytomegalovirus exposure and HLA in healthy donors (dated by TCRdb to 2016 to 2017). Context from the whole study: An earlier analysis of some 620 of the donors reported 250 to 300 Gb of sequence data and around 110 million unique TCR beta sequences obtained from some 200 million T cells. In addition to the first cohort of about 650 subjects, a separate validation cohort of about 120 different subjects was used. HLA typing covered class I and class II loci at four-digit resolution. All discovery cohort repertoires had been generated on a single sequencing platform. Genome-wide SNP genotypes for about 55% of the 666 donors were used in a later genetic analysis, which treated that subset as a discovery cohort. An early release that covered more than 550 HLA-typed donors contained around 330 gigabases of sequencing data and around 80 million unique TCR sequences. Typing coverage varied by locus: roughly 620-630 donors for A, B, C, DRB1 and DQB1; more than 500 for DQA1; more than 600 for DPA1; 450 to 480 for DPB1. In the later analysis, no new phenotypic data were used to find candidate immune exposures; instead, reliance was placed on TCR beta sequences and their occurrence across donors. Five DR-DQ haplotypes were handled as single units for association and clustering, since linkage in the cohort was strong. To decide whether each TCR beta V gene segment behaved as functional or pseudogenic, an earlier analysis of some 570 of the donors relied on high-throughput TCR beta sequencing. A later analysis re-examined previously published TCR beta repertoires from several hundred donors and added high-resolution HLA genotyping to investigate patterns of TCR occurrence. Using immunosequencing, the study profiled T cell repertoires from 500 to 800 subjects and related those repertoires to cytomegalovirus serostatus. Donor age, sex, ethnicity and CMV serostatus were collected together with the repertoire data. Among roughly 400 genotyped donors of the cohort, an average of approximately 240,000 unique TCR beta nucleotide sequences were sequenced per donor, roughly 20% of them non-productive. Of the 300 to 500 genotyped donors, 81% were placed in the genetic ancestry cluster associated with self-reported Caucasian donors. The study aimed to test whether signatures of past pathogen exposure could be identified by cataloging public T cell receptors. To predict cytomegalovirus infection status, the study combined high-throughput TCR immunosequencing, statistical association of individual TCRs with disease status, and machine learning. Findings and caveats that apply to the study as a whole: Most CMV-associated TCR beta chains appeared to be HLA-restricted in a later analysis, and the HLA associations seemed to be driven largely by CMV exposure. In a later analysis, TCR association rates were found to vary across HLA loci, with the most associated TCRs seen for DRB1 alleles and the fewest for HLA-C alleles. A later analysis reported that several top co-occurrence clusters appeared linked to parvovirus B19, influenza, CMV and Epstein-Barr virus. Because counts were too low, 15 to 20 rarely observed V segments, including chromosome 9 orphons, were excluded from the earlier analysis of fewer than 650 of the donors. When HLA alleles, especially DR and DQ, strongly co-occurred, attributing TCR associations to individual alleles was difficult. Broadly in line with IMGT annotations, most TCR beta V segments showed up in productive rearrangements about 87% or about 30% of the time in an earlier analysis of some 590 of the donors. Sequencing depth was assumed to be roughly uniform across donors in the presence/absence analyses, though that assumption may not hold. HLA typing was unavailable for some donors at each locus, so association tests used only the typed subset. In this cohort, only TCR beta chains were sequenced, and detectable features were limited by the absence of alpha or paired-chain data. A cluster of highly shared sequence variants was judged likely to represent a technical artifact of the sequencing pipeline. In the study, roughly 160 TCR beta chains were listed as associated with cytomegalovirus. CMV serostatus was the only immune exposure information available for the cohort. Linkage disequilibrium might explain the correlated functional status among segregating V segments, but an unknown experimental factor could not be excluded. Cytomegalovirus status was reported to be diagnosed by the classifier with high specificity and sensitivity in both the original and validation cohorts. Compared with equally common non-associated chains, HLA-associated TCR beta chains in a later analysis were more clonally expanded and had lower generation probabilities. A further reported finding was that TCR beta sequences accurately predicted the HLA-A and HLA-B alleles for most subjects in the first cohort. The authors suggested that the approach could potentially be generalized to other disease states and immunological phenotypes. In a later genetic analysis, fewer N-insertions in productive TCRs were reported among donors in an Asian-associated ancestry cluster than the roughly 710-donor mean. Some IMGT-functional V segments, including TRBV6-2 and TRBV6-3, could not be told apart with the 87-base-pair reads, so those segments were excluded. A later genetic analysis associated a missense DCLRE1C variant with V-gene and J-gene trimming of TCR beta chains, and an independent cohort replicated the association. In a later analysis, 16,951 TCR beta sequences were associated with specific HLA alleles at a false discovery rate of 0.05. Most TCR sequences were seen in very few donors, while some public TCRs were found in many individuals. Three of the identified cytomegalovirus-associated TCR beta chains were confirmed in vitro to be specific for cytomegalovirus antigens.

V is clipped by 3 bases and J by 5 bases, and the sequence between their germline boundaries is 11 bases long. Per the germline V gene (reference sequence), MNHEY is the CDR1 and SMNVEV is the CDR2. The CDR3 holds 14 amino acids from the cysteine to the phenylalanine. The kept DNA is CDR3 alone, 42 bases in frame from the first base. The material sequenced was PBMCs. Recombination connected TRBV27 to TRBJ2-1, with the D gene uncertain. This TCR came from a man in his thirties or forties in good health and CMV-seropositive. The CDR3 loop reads CASSLRKLDNEQFF. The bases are TGTGCCAGCAGTTTGCGGAAACTCGACAATGAGCAGTTCTTC.